The 29 T cell receptor beta chains below come from one sample, sequenced in a study of cytomegalovirus exposure and HLA in healthy donors. The assay was immunoSEQ multiplex PCR, and TCRdb's table has in-frame clones only and misses some. This sample has 120,000 or so clones, with about nine tenths found just once. The sequenced material came from PBMCs. These receptors were obtained from a woman aged 18-35 years in good health and CMV-seronegative.

V and J are TRBV28 and TRBJ2-7, with a tentative D call TRBD1 (6 bases). V lost 3 bases, J lost 7 bases, and 10 bases lay in between. The germline V gene encodes CDR1 MDHEN and CDR2 SYDVKM. The CDR3 loop spans 12 amino acids. CDR3: CASSLTGTEQYF. CDR3 nucleotides: TGTGCCAGCAGTTTGACAGGAACAGAGCAGTACTTC.

This sequence joins TRBV29-1 and TRBJ1-4; 8 bases match TRBD1. CDR1 and CDR2 from the germline V gene are SQVTM and ANQGSEA. Trimming took 4 bases from V and 4 from J; bases not matched to a gene: 14. The CDR3 covers 17 residues. Here the CDR3 DNA reads TGCAGCGTTGTATTTGGGGGACAGGACGACCTTAATGAAAAACTGTTTTTT. The encoded protein is CSVVFGGQDDLNEKLFF.

This chain connects TRBV28 to TRBJ1-1; D possibly corresponds to TRBD1 (6 bases). V lost 5 bases to trimming and J lost 1 base, with 14 bases between them. This CDR3 region has 15 residues. From germline, CDR1 is MDHEN and CDR2 SYDVKM. The CDR3 DNA sequence: TGTGCCAGCAGTCCATGGGGGCAGGGGAACACTGAAGCTTTCTTT. Translated: CASSPWGQGNTEAFF.

V and J are TRBV4-1 and TRBJ2-7, with 12 bases lining up with TRBD1. Germline trimming cut 2 bases from V and 4 bases from J; bases unmatched to any gene: 9. The germline V gene has CDR1 MGHRA and CDR2 YSYEKL. The CDR3 covers 17 residues. The CDR3 sequence: CASSQLKGQGATYEQYF. The CDR3 DNA is TGCGCCAGCAGCCAACTTAAGGGACAGGGGGCTACTTACGAGCAGTACTTC.

The sample holds one count of this clone. V and J are TRBV7-9 and TRBJ2-2; D is unclear. Trimming left V 3 bases short and J 4 bases short, with 3 bases between. The CDR3 is 12 amino acids. Germline CDR1 SEHNR, CDR2 FQNEAQ (reference sequence). CDR3 sequence: CASSFGTGELFF. The CDR3 DNA sequence: TGTGCCAGCAGCTTCGGCACCGGGGAGCTGTTTTTT.

The count of this clone is one. V usage is TRBV5-1 and J usage is TRBJ1-3; no clear D gene. Germline values: CDR1 SGHRS, CDR2 YFSETQ. CDR3 size: 15 residues. V was clipped by 4 bases and J by 1 base, with 12 bases between them. The CDR3 loop reads CASSPSPGSGNTIYF. CDR3 bases: TGCGCCAGCAGCCCGAGTCCGGGGTCTGGAAACACCATATATTTT.

This chain joins TRBV9 and TRBJ1-1, with D maybe TRBD1 (5 bases). V lost 0 bases, J lost 8 bases, and 11 bases lay in between. CDR1 SGDLS and CDR2 YYNGEE come from the germline V gene. The CDR3 covers 13 residues. CDR3 region: CASSVEGRGEAFF. The CDR3 DNA sequence: TGTGCCAGCAGCGTAGAGGGGAGGGGCGAAGCTTTCTTT.

The rearrangement uses TRBV11-2 and TRBJ2-2; TRBD2 matches 8 bases. Germline V gives CDR1 SGHAT, CDR2 FQNNGV. The CDR3 is made up of 17 amino acids. Trimming at V came to 3 bases and at J to 4 bases, leaving 10 bases not matched to a gene. CDR3 sequence reads: CASSFPVGLASTGELFF. The CDR3 DNA sequence: TGTGCCAGCAGCTTCCCCGTTGGACTAGCATCCACCGGGGAGCTGTTTTTT.

The rearrangement links TRBV6-5 to TRBJ1-1; 9 bases fit TRBD1. CDR1 is MNHEY, CDR2 SVGAGI, per germline. CDR3 length: 15 residues. The J segment lost 6 bases and the V segment lost 6 bases, leaving 11 bases of the junction unmatched. CDR3 loop: CASSGRQGGLAEAFF. The DNA of the CDR3 is TGTGCCAGCAGCGGACGACAGGGGGGGTTGGCTGAAGCTTTCTTT.

The chain's CDR3 is CASSGRRGGNQPQHF. DNA of the CDR3: TGTGCCAGCAGCGGACGCAGGGGTGGCAATCAGCCCCAGCATTTT. The J gene is TRBJ1-5, the V gene TRBV7-2; a possible D gene is TRBD1 (6 bases). The CDR3 is 15 residues long. V was shortened by 5 bases and J by 2 bases, with 13 bases between the two germline ends. Germline CDR1 SGHTA, CDR2 FQGNSA.

The chain is built from TRBV7-3 and TRBJ2-3; 13 bases match TRBD2. V lost 0 bases and J lost 2; bases outside the gene matches: 5. The CDR3 extends over 18 amino acids. Germline V gene data show CDR1 as SGHTA and CDR2 as FQGTGA. The CDR3 loop reads CASSLTSGLAGNTDTQYF. CDR3 coding DNA: TGTGCCAGCAGCTTAACCTCGGGACTAGCGGGAAACACAGATACGCAGTATTTT.

The V gene is TRBV7-9, the J gene TRBJ1-5, with D unresolved. Per germline, CDR1 SEHNR and CDR2 FQNEAQ (reference sequence). V was cut by 1 base and J by 3 bases, with 7 bases left in between. This CDR3 has 14 residues. CDR3 nucleotides: TGTGCCAGCAGCTTAGGAGGTCTCAATCAGCCCCAGCATTTT. This codes for CASSLGGLNQPQHF.

The chain is built from TRBV18 and TRBJ2-2; possibly TRBD1 for D (5 bases). Germline loops: CDR1 KGHSH, CDR2 LQKENI. The V gene lost 4 bases and the J gene lost 2 bases, with 8 bases spanning the gap. The CDR3 loop spans 14 amino acids. In DNA form, the CDR3 reads TGTGCCAGCTCACATAGGGGCAACACCGGGGAGCTGTTTTTT. Its protein product is CASSHRGNTGELFF.

CDR3 residues: CASSSSGLERGEQYF. The DNA for the CDR3 is TGTGCCAGCAGCTCTTCCGGCCTAGAACGGGGCGAGCAGTACTTC. J is TRBJ2-7 and V is TRBV7-9; D might be TRBD2 (5 bases). V was trimmed by 4 bases and J by 6 bases, leaving 19 bases between them. Germline V gene lookup returns CDR1 SEHNR and CDR2 FQNEAQ (reference sequence). There are 15 residues in the CDR3. Based on the CDR3 plus reference TRBV7-9 and TRBJ2-7, the full variable domain is DTGVSQNPRHKITKRGQNVTFRCDPISEHNRLYWYRQTLGQGPEFLTYFQNEAQLEKSRLLSDRFSAERPKGSFSTLEIQRTEQGDSAMYLCASSSSGLERGEQYFGPGTRLTVT.

The V and J genes are TRBV6-1 and TRBJ2-1; 12 bases are shared with TRBD2. Trimming cost V 4 bases and J 4 bases; bases outside gene matches: 14. Germline CDR1 reads MNHNS; CDR2 reads SASEGT. The CDR3 runs to 19 residues. CDR3 in DNA: TGTGCCAGCAGTGCCCGACTAGCGGGGGAGACTAGGAAATACAATGAGCAGTTCTTC. Translated, it gives CASSARLAGETRKYNEQFF.

The chain has TRBV4-2 and TRBJ1-5; tentative D call: TRBD1 (6 bases). The CDR3 runs 14 residues. CDR1 is LGHNA and CDR2 is YNFKEQ in the germline V gene. Trimming pared 3 bases from V and 5 bases from J, leaving 11 bases between. The CDR3 DNA reads as TGTGCCAGCAGCCATATCCCAGGGGATCAGCCCCAGCATTTT. Amino acids: CASSHIPGDQPQHF.

This chain connects TRBV4-3 to TRBJ2-2; 10 bases agree with TRBD1. The CDR3 totals 19 residues. Germline-derived CDR1 and CDR2 are LGHNA and YSLEER. J gave up 1 base and V 0 bases, and 8 bases lay outside the gene matches. CDR3 amino acids: CASSQEPGTGELNTGELFF. The CDR3 coding sequence is TGCGCCAGCAGCCAAGAACCCGGGACAGGGGAGCTGAACACCGGGGAGCTGTTTTTT.

The rearrangement uses TRBV13 and TRBJ2-5, with D tentatively TRBD1 (6 bases). V was pared by 6 bases and J by 7 bases, with 15 bases between. The CDR3 extends over 13 amino acids. Germline CDR1 reads PRHDT; CDR2 reads FYEKMQ (reference sequence). CDR3 amino acids: CASRPRLGGTQYF. CDR3 coding DNA: TGTGCCAGCAGGCCCCGCCTAGGGGGGACCCAGTACTTC.

The chain combines TRBV28 with TRBJ2-1, with 10 bases matching TRBD2. CDR3 length: 19 amino acids. CDR1 is MDHEN and CDR2 is SYDVKM in the germline V gene. V trimming: 5 bases; J trimming: 6 bases; junction bases outside the gene matches: 19. The CDR3 protein is CASSTPPSGSWSGGNEQFF. Here the CDR3 DNA reads TGTGCCAGCAGTACTCCGCCTAGCGGGAGTTGGTCGGGTGGCAATGAGCAGTTCTTC.

The V and J genes are TRBV11-2 and TRBJ2-1; 10 bases fit TRBD2. V lost 3 bases, J lost 7 bases, and 6 bases stayed unmatched. The CDR3 loop spans 15 amino acids. Germline CDR1 is SGHAT and CDR2 is FQNNGV. As DNA, the CDR3 is TGTGCCAGCAGCTTTTGGTCTAGCGGGGGAAATGAGCAGTTCTTC. It specifies CASSFWSSGGNEQFF.

This clone came up once. This chain connects TRBV7-2 to TRBJ1-4; a possible D gene is TRBD1 (5 bases). Germline V gene lookup returns CDR1 SGHTA and CDR2 FQGNSA. The CDR3 runs to 14 residues. Trimming took 0 bases from V and 7 from J, leaving 9 bases between them. CDR3 sequence (DNA): TGTGCCAGCAGCTTAGCTCCTACAGGTGAAAAACTGTTTTTT. It is translated as CASSLAPTGEKLFF. Full variable domain (missing parts from reference TRBV7-2 and TRBJ1-4): GAGVSQSPSNKVTEKGKDVELRCDPISGHTALYWYRQSLGQGLEFLIYFQGNSAPDKSGLPSDRFSAERTGGSVSTLTIQRTQQEDSAVYLCASSLAPTGEKLFFGSGTQLSVL.

V gene TRBV11-2 combines with J gene TRBJ2-7; D might be TRBD1 (6 bases). Germline CDR1 reads SGHAT; CDR2 reads FQNNGV. The V and J ends lost 2 bases and 2 bases respectively, with 16 bases between them. The CDR3 extends over 16 amino acids. The CDR3 is CASSLLLPGETYEQYF. The CDR3 DNA follows: TGTGCCAGCAGCTTACTGCTGCCAGGGGAAACCTACGAGCAGTACTTC.

This chain uses TRBV5-1 with TRBJ2-1; 7 bases are shared with TRBD1. The trim removed 7 bases at V and 0 bases at J, leaving 7 bases unmatched. The CDR3 spans 15 residues. Germline values: CDR1 SGHRS, CDR2 YFSETQ. CDR3 sequence: CASDEGGGSYNEQFF. CDR3 bases: TGCGCCAGCGATGAAGGGGGCGGCTCCTACAATGAGCAGTTCTTC.

The chain has TRBV7-6 and TRBJ2-1; D call uncertain. Germline-derived CDR1 and CDR2 are SGHVS and FNYEAQ. The ends were cut back, 6 bases at V and 2 bases at J, with 14 bases in the middle. This CDR3 is built from 15 residues. The CDR3 DNA is TGTGCCAGCAGTCAAGCTACTCTTACCTACAATGAGCAGTTCTTC. It translates to CASSQATLTYNEQFF.

This chain links TRBV27 with TRBJ2-7; 7 nucleotides agree with TRBD1. Germline V CDR1 and CDR2: MNHEY, SMNVEV (reference sequence). This CDR3 comprises 14 residues. V lost 5 bases to trimming and J lost 3 bases; unmatched junction nucleotides: 7. In DNA form, the CDR3 reads TGTGCCAGCAGTCCGGGACAGATGAACTACGAGCAGTACTTC. It encodes CASSPGQMNYEQYF.

The rearrangement uses TRBV10-3 and TRBJ1-2; 8 bases agree with TRBD1. CDR3 size: 12 residues. V lost 5 bases and J lost 12; bases outside the gene matches: 8. The germline CDR1 and CDR2 sequences are ENHRY and SYGVKD. The chain's CDR3 is CAISTETGANTF. The CDR3 nucleotides are TGTGCCATCAGTACGGAGACAGGGGCTAACACCTTC.

This chain uses TRBV28 with TRBJ2-7; possibly TRBD1 for D (5 bases). The CDR3 consists of 14 residues. CDR1 MDHEN and CDR2 SYDVKM come from the germline V gene. Trimming cost V 6 bases and J 1 base, with 13 bases left between them. CDR3 protein: CASRRSSGSYEQYF. Here the CDR3 DNA reads TGTGCCAGCAGGCGTTCCTCAGGGTCCTACGAGCAGTACTTC.

The chain is built from TRBV11-2 and TRBJ2-1; a weak D match, TRBD2 (5 bases). Germline-derived CDR1 and CDR2 are SGHAT and FQNNGV. The V end was cut by 4 bases, the J end by 2 bases, with 12 bases between. This CDR3 comprises 15 residues. The CDR3, as DNA: TGTGCCAGCAGCTCCACCTCGGGGACCTACAATGAGCAGTTCTTC. Residues: CASSSTSGTYNEQFF.

The J gene is TRBJ1-2, the V gene TRBV6-1, with D uncertain. V was cut by 1 base and J by 3 bases, with 9 bases left in between. This CDR3 comprises 14 residues. Per germline, CDR1 MNHNS and CDR2 SASEGT. The chain's CDR3 is CASSEEEGHYGYTF. CDR3 DNA: TGTGCCAGCAGTGAAGAGGAGGGCCACTATGGCTACACCTTC.